A single sample is the source of the 20 T cell receptor beta chains below, sequenced in a study of CD8 T cells in ankylosing spondylitis. A single record per CDR3 protein comes from TCRdb applying MiXCR to the 5' RACE reads. The sample holds approximately 46,000 distinct CDR3 sequences, 8% to 13% seen once. Material for sequencing was blood, either unsorted or a sorted T cell fraction (not recorded which). Every receptor here comes from a male donor with ankylosing spondylitis or in good health (not recorded which).

This clonotype came up many times. The genes are TRBV7-8 and TRBJ2-2; 7 nucleotides agree with TRBD2. The V gene's germline CDR1 is SGHVS and CDR2 FQNEAQ. The CDR3 contains 17 residues. V lost 5 bases and J lost 2; bases outside the gene matches: 11. CDR3 in DNA: TGTGCCAGCAGCCCCCTCGGGGGGACGGCAAACACCGGGGAGCTGTTTTTT. Protein sequence: CASSPLGGTANTGELFF.

V and J are TRBV20-1 and TRBJ1-1; D gene unclear. CDR1 and CDR2 (germline): DFQATT, SNEGSKA (reference sequence). The length of the CDR3 is 13 residues. V was pared by 4 bases and J by 4 bases, with 13 bases between. This chain's CDR3 is CSANQRLSTEAFF. The CDR3 nucleotides are TGCAGTGCTAACCAGAGGTTAAGCACTGAAGCTTTCTTT.

This chain uses TRBV18 with TRBJ1-2; D perhaps matches TRBD1 (5 bases). The V end was cut by 4 bases, the J end by 4 bases, with 13 bases between. The CDR3 consists of 14 residues. In germline, CDR1 is KGHSH, CDR2 LQKENI. The CDR3 here is CASSLEGDGYGYTF. Written as DNA, the CDR3 is TGTGCCAGCTCACTGGAAGGGGATGGCTATGGCTACACCTTC.

This clonotype was seen ten or more times. The chain uses TRBV7-9 and TRBJ2-2, with D tentatively TRBD1 (5 bases). The CDR3 has 16 amino acids. V was clipped by 3 bases and J by 6 bases, with 17 bases between them. Germline CDR1 is SEHNR and CDR2 is FQNEAQ (reference sequence). CDR3 in DNA: TGTGCCAGCAGCTTCCCGACAGTGTTCTCGTCCGGGGAGCTGTTTTTT. Its translation: CASSFPTVFSSGELFF.

This clonotype was detected many times. This rearrangement joins TRBV5-1 to TRBJ2-5; no clear D. CDR3 length: 14 amino acids. In germline, CDR1 is SGHRS, CDR2 YFSETQ. V was pared by 1 base and J by 1 base, with 8 bases between. Written as DNA, the CDR3 is TGCGCCAGCAGCTTGATGGGCAGCCAAGAGACCCAGTACTTC. Its translation: CASSLMGSQETQYF.

The chain carries TRBV10-3 and TRBJ2-1; 7 positions match TRBD2. Germline V CDR1 and CDR2: ENHRY, SYGVKD. The CDR3 covers 16 residues. V shed 0 bases, J shed 3 bases, and the junction held 5 bases outside the gene matches. CDR3 DNA sequence: TGTGCCATCAGTGAGTCAGCGGGGACTATCTACAATGAGCAGTTCTTC. Translation: CAISESAGTIYNEQFF.

In its sample, this clonotype was seen many times. The V and J genes are TRBV5-1 and TRBJ2-1; TRBD1 matches at 7 bases. Germline lookup yields CDR1 SGHRS and CDR2 YFSETQ. The junction had 22 bases not matched to a gene; V was cut back by 4 bases and J by 9 bases. The CDR3 contains 18 residues. CDR3 in DNA: TGCGCCAGCAGCGGAACGGGACAGCGCATTACATCCTACGTTGAGCAGTTCTTC. As protein: CASSGTGQRITSYVEQFF. Drawing the rest from reference TRBV5-1 and TRBJ2-1, the complete variable domain is KAGVTQTPRYLIKTRGQQVTLSCSPISGHRSVSWYQQTPGQGLQFLFEYFSETQRNKGNFPGRFSGRQFSNSRSEMNVSTLELGDSALYLCASSGTGQRITSYVEQFFGPGTRLTVL.

The gene calls are TRBV7-8 and TRBJ1-3, with D possibly TRBD1 on 6 matching bases. Trimming pared 5 bases from V and 6 bases from J, leaving 17 bases between. The germline CDR1 and CDR2 sequences are SGHVS and FQNEAQ. This CDR3 has 15 residues. The CDR3: CASSLPGTKLNTIYF. For the CDR3, the DNA is TGTGCCAGCAGCCTGCCGGGGACAAAATTAAACACCATATATTTT.

This clonotype was seen at least ten times. The V call is TRBV20-1, the J call TRBJ2-3; D is unclear. Per germline, CDR1 DFQATT and CDR2 SNEGSKA (reference sequence). V was pared by 0 bases and J by 4 bases, with 11 bases between. There are 14 residues in the CDR3. CDR3 bases: TGCAGTGCTAGAGAGCGCTGGAGCCCAGATACGCAGTATTTT. It encodes CSARERWSPDTQYF.

This clonotype has more than one count but fewer than ten. This chain joins TRBV2 and TRBJ2-2; D gene ambiguous. The CDR3 totals 11 residues. V gave up 7 bases and J gave up 9 bases, with 9 bases separating them. Germline V gives CDR1 SNHLY, CDR2 FYNNEI. DNA of the CDR3: TGTGCCAGCACCATCGGGCGGGAGCTGTTTTTT. Translation: CASTIGRELFF.

This rearrangement joins TRBV25-1 to TRBJ1-6, with D possibly matching TRBD1 (6 bases). V dropped 4 bases and J dropped 10 bases, with 14 bases sitting between them. This CDR3 spans 14 amino acids. CDR1 and CDR2 (germline): MGHDK, SYGVNS. This CDR3 reads CASSGGGGESPLHF. CDR3 nucleotide sequence: TGTGCCAGCAGTGGGGGAGGGGGGGAGTCACCCCTCCACTTT.

This clonotype turned up a few times. This chain uses TRBV12-3 or TRBV12-4 with TRBJ2-2, with 10 bases that match TRBD1. J gave up 7 bases and V 6 bases, and 5 bases lay outside the gene matches. The CDR3 runs 14 residues. CDR3 in amino acids: CASSRQGAVGELFF. The CDR3 DNA sequence: TGTGCCAGCAGCCGACAGGGGGCGGTCGGGGAGCTGTTTTTT.

Regarding this clonotype: The germline gene is not matched at one end of the junction; a read error may be the cause. The V call is TRBV30, the J call TRBJ2-7; D is perhaps TRBD1 or TRBD2 (5 bases each). The CDR3 is 15 amino acids. Germline V gene sequence: CDR1 GTSNPN, CDR2 SVGIG (reference sequence). CDR3 nucleotides: TGTGCCTGGAGTTACGCCGGGACCTTCTCCCACGAGCAGTACTTC. Protein: CAWSYAGTFSHEQYF.

There are a few counts of this clonotype. This chain joins TRBV5-1 and TRBJ1-4; 8 nucleotides align to TRBD1. Germline trimming cut 7 bases from V and 8 bases from J; bases unmatched to any gene: 10. Germline values: CDR1 SGHRS, CDR2 YFSETQ. This CDR3 is 14 amino acids long. CDR3 sequence: CASCPDRVEEKLFF. The DNA of the CDR3 is TGCGCCAGCTGTCCGGACAGGGTGGAAGAAAAACTGTTTTTT.

This clonotype was observed a few times. The chain is built from TRBV6-1 and TRBJ2-6; D is possibly TRBD1 or TRBD2 (6 bases each). Trimming took off 7 bases at V and 0 bases at J, with 13 bases between the two ends. Per germline, CDR1 MNHNS and CDR2 SASEGT. The CDR3 has 16 residues. The CDR3 nucleotides read TGTGCCAGCATGGGGGGCCCCTTCTCTGGGGCCAACGTCCTGACTTTC. It codes for CASMGGPFSGANVLTF.

This clonotype was found many times. The V call is TRBV5-1, the J call TRBJ2-7; TRBD1 matches 7 bases. V was pared by 0 bases and J by 3 bases, with 6 bases of the junction left unmatched. Germline V gene lookup returns CDR1 SGHRS and CDR2 YFSETQ. CDR3 length: 15 amino acids. CDR3 sequence (DNA): TGCGCCAGCAGCTTGGTTGGACAGGCCAGCTACGAGCAGTACTTC. This encodes CASSLVGQASYEQYF.

CDR3 nucleotides: TGTGCCAGCAGCCAAGGCCTCGGTGCCGAGAGGCAGCCCCAGCATTTT. As protein: CASSQGLGAERQPQHF. The rearrangement links TRBV4-2 to TRBJ1-5; D gene uncertain. The V gene lost 1 base and the J gene lost 7 bases, with 17 bases spanning the gap. The germline V gene has CDR1 LGHNA and CDR2 YNFKEQ. This CDR3 region has 16 residues.

This clonotype appeared once. V and J are TRBV24-1 and TRBJ2-1, with 9 bases matching TRBD2. The germline V gene encodes CDR1 KGHDR and CDR2 SFDVKD. This CDR3 spans 16 amino acids. V trimming: 4 bases; J trimming: 0 bases; junction bases outside the gene matches: 3. DNA for the CDR3: TGTGCCACCAGTGAGCGGGGGGGTAGCTCCTACAATGAGCAGTTCTTC. Its translation: CATSERGGSSYNEQFF.

This clonotype has ten or more counts. The V gene is TRBV29-1, the J gene TRBJ1-1, with a weak D call TRBD1 (5 bases). CDR1 and CDR2 from the germline V gene are SQVTM and ANQGSEA. The CDR3 has 15 amino acids. Trimming shortened V by 3 bases and J by 6 bases, and 20 bases separated the two germline ends. The CDR3 DNA follows: TGCAGCGTTGATGGGCACCAAAGTAGGGGATCTGAAGCTTTCTTT. Translated: CSVDGHQSRGSEAFF.

In its sample, this clonotype was seen many times. This sequence joins TRBV11-1 and TRBJ2-7, with a tentative D call TRBD1 (6 bases). CDR1 SGHAT and CDR2 FQDESV come from the germline V gene (reference sequence). Between the trimmed V and J ends, which lost 3 bases and 1 base, there was a span of 10 bases. The CDR3 runs to 14 residues. CDR3 coding DNA: TGTGCCAGCAGCTTTACAGGGTTGTCCTACGAGCAGTACTTC. This encodes CASSFTGLSYEQYF.